This TCR beta chain was recovered during a study of blood T cells in healthy people across ages. Overall study findings and caveats: Because donor CMV status was unknown, expanded clonotype changes were possibly confounded. The study found more naive CD4+ cells and higher diversity in long-lived than aged donors. Estimates drawn from one million T cells were deemed to understate diversity.

It was with a sample-barcoded 5' primer and a J-beta primer mix that a second PCR of roughly 7 to 12 cycles was run. Every cDNA was tagged by a template-switch adaptor with 12 random nucleotides. Via MiXCR, TCRdb re-called the 5' RACE reads, giving one row per CDR3 protein. Seen here are about 1,500,000 distinct CDR3 sequences, about 43% observed once, and the top ten hold 7.9%. Germline V gene lookup returns CDR1 MDHEN and CDR2 SYDVKM. This CDR3 spans 13 amino acids. The trim removed 7 bases at V and 7 bases at J, leaving 8 bases unmatched. Notes on this clonotype: Its antigen is not known.

This sequence originates from a woman aged 18-35 years in good health. The chain has TRBV28 and TRBJ1-2, with 8 bases aligning to TRBD1. The specimen was blood. In DNA, the CDR3 is TGTGCCAGCACCCAGACAGGGGTGCGTGGCTACACCTTC. Amino acids: CASTQTGVRGYTF.